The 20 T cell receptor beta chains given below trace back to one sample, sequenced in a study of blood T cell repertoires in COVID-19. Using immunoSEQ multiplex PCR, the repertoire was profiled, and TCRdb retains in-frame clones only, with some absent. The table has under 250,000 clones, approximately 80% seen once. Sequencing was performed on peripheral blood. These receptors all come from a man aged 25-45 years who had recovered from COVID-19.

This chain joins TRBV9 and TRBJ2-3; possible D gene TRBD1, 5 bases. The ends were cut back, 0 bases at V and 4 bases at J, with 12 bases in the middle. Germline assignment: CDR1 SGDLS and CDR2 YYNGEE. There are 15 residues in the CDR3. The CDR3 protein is CASSVEARDSDTQYF. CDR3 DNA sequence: TGTGCCAGCAGCGTAGAGGCCAGGGATTCAGATACGCAGTATTTT.

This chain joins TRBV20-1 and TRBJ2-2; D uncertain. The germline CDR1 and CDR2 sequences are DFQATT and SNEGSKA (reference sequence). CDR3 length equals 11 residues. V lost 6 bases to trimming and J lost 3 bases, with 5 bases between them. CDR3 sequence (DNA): TGCAGTGCGGCCCACACCGGGGAGCTGTTTTTT. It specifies CSAAHTGELFF.

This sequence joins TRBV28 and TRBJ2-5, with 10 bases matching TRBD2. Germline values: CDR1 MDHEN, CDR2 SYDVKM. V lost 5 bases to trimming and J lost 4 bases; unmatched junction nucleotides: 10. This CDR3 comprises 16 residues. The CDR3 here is CASSQKSLAGRETQYF. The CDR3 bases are TGTGCCAGCAGTCAAAAGTCACTAGCGGGGAGAGAGACCCAGTACTTC.

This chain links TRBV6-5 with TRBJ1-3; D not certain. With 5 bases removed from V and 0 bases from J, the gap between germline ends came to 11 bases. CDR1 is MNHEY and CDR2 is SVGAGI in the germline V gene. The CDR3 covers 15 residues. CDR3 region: CASSNSEHSGNTIYF. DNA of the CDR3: TGTGCCAGCAGTAACAGTGAACACTCTGGAAACACCATATATTTT.

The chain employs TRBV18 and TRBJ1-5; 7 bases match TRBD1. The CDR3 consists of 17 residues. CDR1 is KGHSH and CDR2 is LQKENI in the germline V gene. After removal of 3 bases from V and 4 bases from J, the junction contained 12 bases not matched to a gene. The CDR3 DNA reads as TGTGCCAGCTCACCCCGACACAGGGGATTAAGGAATCAGCCCCAGCATTTT. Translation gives CASSPRHRGLRNQPQHF.

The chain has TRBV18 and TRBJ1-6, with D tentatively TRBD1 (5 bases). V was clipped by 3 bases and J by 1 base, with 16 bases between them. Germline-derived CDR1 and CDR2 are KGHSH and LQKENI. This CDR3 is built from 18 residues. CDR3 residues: CASSPRGGDPSYNSPLHF. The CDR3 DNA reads TGTGCCAGCTCACCTAGGGGAGGGGACCCGTCCTATAATTCACCCCTCCACTTT.

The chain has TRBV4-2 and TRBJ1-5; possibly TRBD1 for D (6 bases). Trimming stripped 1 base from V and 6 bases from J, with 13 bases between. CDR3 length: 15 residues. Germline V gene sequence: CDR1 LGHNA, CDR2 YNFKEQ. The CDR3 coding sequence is TGTGCCAGCAGCCAAGTGGGGGGGGCAGGTCAGCCCCAGCATTTT. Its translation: CASSQVGGAGQPQHF.

For the CDR3, the DNA is TGCGCCAGCAGCTTAGACAGGGGCCGGGACATTCAGTACTTC. Protein product: CASSLDRGRDIQYF. The rearrangement links TRBV5-1 to TRBJ2-4; 8 bases map to TRBD1. CDR3 size: 14 residues. Germline CDR1 reads SGHRS; CDR2 reads YFSETQ. The ends lost 2 bases at V and 8 bases at J; junction bases unmatched: 6.

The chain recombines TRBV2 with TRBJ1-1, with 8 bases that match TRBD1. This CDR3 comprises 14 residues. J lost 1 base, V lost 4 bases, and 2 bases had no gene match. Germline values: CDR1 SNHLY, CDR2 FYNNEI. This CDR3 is CASSGQGWNTEAFF. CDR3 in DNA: TGTGCCAGCAGTGGACAGGGGTGGAACACTGAAGCTTTCTTT.

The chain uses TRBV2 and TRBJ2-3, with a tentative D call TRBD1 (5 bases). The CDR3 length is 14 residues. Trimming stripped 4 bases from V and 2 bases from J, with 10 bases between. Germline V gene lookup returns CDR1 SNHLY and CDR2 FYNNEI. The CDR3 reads CASSVSRVTDTQYF. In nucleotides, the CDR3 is TGTGCCAGCAGTGTGAGCAGGGTCACAGATACGCAGTATTTT.

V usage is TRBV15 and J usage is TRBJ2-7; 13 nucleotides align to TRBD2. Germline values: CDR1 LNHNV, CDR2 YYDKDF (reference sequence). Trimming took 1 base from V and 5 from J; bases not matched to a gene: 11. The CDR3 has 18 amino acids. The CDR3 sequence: CATSRVGIGLAGVHEQYF. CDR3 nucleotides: TGTGCCACCAGCAGAGTCGGGATAGGACTAGCGGGGGTCCACGAGCAGTACTTC.

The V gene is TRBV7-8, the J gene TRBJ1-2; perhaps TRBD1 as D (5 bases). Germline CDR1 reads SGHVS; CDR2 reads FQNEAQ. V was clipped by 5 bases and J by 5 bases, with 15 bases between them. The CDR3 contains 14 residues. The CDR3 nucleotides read TGTGCCAGCAGCCAAGGCGGGGGAGTTTATGGCTACACCTTC. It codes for CASSQGGGVYGYTF.

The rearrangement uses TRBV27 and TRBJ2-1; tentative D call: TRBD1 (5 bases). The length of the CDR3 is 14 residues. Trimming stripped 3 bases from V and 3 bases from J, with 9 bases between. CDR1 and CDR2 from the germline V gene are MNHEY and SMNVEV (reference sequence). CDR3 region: CASSFQGIYNEQFF. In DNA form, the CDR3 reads TGTGCCAGCAGTTTTCAGGGTATCTACAATGAGCAGTTCTTC.

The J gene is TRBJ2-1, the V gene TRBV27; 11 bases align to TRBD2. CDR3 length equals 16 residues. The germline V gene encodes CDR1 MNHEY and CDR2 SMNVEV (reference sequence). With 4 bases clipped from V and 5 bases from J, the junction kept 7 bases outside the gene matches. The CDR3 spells CASSSNRLAGNNEQFF. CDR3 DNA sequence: TGTGCCAGCAGTTCCAATCGACTAGCGGGGAACAATGAGCAGTTCTTC.

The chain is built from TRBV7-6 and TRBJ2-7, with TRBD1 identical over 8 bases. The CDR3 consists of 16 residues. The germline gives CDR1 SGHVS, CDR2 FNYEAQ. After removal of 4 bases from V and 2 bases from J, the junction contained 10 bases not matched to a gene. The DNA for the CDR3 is TGTGCCAGCAGCTCTCCCGCGGCAGGGGGCACCTACGAGCAGTACTTC. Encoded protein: CASSSPAAGGTYEQYF.

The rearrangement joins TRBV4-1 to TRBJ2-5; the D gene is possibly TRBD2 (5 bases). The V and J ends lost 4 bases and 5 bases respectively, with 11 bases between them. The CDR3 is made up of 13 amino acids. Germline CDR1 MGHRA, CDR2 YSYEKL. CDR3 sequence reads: CASSRGGRETQYF. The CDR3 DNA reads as TGCGCCAGCAGCCGAGGCGGGCGGGAGACCCAGTACTTC.

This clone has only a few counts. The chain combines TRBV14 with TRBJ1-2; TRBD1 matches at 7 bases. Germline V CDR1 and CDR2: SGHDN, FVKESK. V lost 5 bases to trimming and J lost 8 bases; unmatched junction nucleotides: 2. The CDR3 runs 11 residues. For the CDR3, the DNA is TGTGCCAGCAGCTGGGGACAGGGCTACACCTTC. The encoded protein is CASSWGQGYTF.

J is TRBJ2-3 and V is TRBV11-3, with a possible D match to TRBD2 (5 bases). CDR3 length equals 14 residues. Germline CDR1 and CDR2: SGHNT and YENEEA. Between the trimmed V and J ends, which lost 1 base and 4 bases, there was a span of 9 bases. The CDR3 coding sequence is TGTGCCAGCAGCTTAGGTCGGGGATCAGATACGCAGTATTTT. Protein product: CASSLGRGSDTQYF.

The CDR3 region has the DNA TGTGCCAGCAGTTTCAAGGGGGCGAATGAGCAGTTCTTC. This gives the protein CASSFKGANEQFF. This sequence joins TRBV28 and TRBJ2-1; 7 positions agree with TRBD1. CDR3 length equals 13 residues. Germline V lookup: CDR1 MDHEN, CDR2 SYDVKM. The V and J ends lost 3 bases and 7 bases, in that order; junction bases with no gene match: 3.

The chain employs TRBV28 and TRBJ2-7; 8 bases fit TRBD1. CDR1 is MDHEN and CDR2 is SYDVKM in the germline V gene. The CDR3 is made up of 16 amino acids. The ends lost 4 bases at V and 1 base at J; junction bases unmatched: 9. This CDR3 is CASSSPGTGNSYEQYV. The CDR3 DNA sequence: TGTGCCAGCAGTTCCCCCGGGACAGGAAATTCCTACGAGCAGTACGTC.